These 17 T cell receptor beta chains were sequenced from one sample in a study of T cell changes during pregnancy in multiple sclerosis. The assay was immunoSEQ multiplex PCR, and TCRdb's table has in-frame clones only and misses some. Of around 20,000 clones listed, roughly nine tenths are singletons. The sequenced sample was CD8+ T cells from peripheral blood mononuclear cells, obtained in the second trimester of pregnancy. The source is a female donor in good health, enrolled as a control in a pregnancy study.

The chain uses TRBV4-1 and TRBJ1-2; 8 nucleotides agree with TRBD1. Per the germline V gene, CDR1 is MGHRA and CDR2 is YSYEKL. With V trimmed by 3 bases and J by 6 bases, 9 bases remained unmatched. The CDR3 is 15 residues long. The CDR3 DNA sequence: TGCGCCAGCAGCCAGACACAGGGGGGCTTCGATGGCTACACCTTC. It specifies CASSQTQGGFDGYTF.

This clone has only one observation. The chain recombines TRBV10-3 with TRBJ2-7, with TRBD2 matching 13 bases. Germline V gene lookup returns CDR1 ENHRY and CDR2 SYGVKD. The CDR3 sequence is 16 residues long. V trimming: 7 bases; J trimming: 3 bases; junction bases outside the gene matches: 9. Here the CDR3 reads CAITAIGLAGDYEQYF. CDR3 nucleotides: TGTGCCATCACCGCCATCGGACTAGCGGGAGACTACGAGCAGTACTTC.

The V gene is TRBV28, the J gene TRBJ2-1, with TRBD1 matching over 7 bases. The CDR3 consists of 14 residues. With 5 bases clipped from V and 10 bases from J, the junction kept 11 bases outside the gene matches. Germline CDR1 MDHEN, CDR2 SYDVKM. CDR3 sequence: CASSLIDRAREQFF. For the CDR3, the DNA is TGTGCCAGCAGTCTTATCGACAGGGCCCGGGAGCAGTTCTTC. The entire variable domain, with the rest obtained from reference TRBV28 and TRBJ2-1, is as follows: DVKVTQSSRYLVKRTGEKVFLECVQDMDHENMFWYRQDPGLGLRLIYFSYDVKMKEKGDIPEGYSVSREKKERFSLILESASTNQTSMYLCASSLIDRAREQFFGPGTRLTVL.

The chain employs TRBV7-8 and TRBJ1-1; D possibly corresponds to TRBD1 (6 bases). The CDR3 consists of 13 residues. Germline CDR1 and CDR2: SGHVS and FQNEAQ. V shed 4 bases and J shed 4 bases, with 10 bases lying between them. CDR3 sequence (DNA): TGTGCCAGCAGCTCCAGGGGTGGCACTGAAGCTTTCTTT. Protein sequence: CASSSRGGTEAFF.

Comments on this clone: Mismatch with germline at one junction end may stem from a read error. J is TRBJ1-1 and V is TRBV15; 8 positions agree with TRBD1. The CDR3 sequence is 15 residues long. Germline lookup yields CDR1 LNHNV and CDR2 YYDKDF (reference sequence). DNA of the CDR3: TGTGCCACCAGCGGAGAACAGGGGGGGAACACTGAAGCTTTCTTT. It translates to CATSGEQGGNTEAFF.

This sequence joins TRBV27 and TRBJ1-1; 8 nucleotides line up with TRBD1. CDR1 and CDR2 from the germline V gene are MNHEY and SMNVEV (reference sequence). This CDR3 has 16 amino acids. The trim removed 4 bases at V and 0 bases at J, leaving 7 bases unmatched. This CDR3 is CASSSGTGFMNTEAFF. The CDR3 DNA is TGTGCCAGCAGTTCAGGGACAGGCTTCATGAACACTGAAGCTTTCTTT.

The V and J genes are TRBV9 and TRBJ2-2; D gene uncertain. Germline assignment: CDR1 SGDLS and CDR2 YYNGEE. V lost 5 bases, J lost 2 bases, and 4 bases lay in between. The CDR3 totals 12 residues. The chain's CDR3 is CASRSNTGELFF. The CDR3 DNA reads as TGTGCCAGCAGAAGCAACACCGGGGAGCTGTTTTTT.

Written as DNA, the CDR3 is TGTGCCAGCAGCCTATCTAGCGGGGGTGATGAGCAGTTCTTC. It yields the protein CASSLSSGGDEQFF. The chain employs TRBV6-4 and TRBJ2-1; 10 bases fit TRBD2. Germline CDR1 and CDR2: MRHNA and SNTAGT. V shed 6 bases and J 8 bases; nucleotides not matched to a gene: 7. The CDR3 consists of 14 residues.

The chain recombines TRBV2 with TRBJ2-3; 16 bases are a match to TRBD2. The length of the CDR3 is 18 residues. CDR1 and CDR2 (germline): SNHLY, FYNNEI. V lost 7 bases to trimming and J lost 6 bases; unmatched junction nucleotides: 13. The CDR3 region has the DNA TGTGCCAGCATCTCCTTCTTGGGACTAGCGGGAGGGCGTGATACGCAGTATTTT. Its protein product is CASISFLGLAGGRDTQYF.

This clone appeared a few times. The genes are TRBV19 and TRBJ1-5, with D unresolved. V gave up 11 bases and J gave up 8 bases, with 16 bases separating them. Germline V lookup: CDR1 LNHDA, CDR2 SQIVND (reference sequence). The CDR3 is 12 amino acids. CDR3 nucleotides: TGTGCCGCGGGCTTGGGGTATGAGCCCCAGCATTTT. Protein sequence: CAAGLGYEPQHF.

The rearrangement joins TRBV27 to TRBJ2-1; TRBD1 agrees at 7 bases. Looked up from germline, CDR1 is MNHEY and CDR2 is SMNVEV (reference sequence). The trim removed 6 bases at V and 6 bases at J, leaving 2 bases unmatched. The CDR3 sequence is 12 residues long. The CDR3 here is CASSRQGNEQFF. The CDR3 nucleotides are TGTGCCAGCAGCCGACAGGGCAATGAGCAGTTCTTC.

The chain joins TRBV5-1 to TRBJ1-1; no clear D. The V and J ends lost 1 base and 2 bases respectively, with 6 bases between them. The CDR3 runs 13 residues. Germline CDR1 is SGHRS and CDR2 is YFSETQ. Written as DNA, the CDR3 is TGCGCCAGCAGCTTGTGGAGCAACACTGAAGCTTTCTTT. Amino acids: CASSLWSNTEAFF.

The chain links TRBV23-1 to TRBJ2-3, with D possibly matching TRBD2 (6 bases). TRBV23-1 is an ORF; its function is uncertain. Trimming removed 0 bases at V and 5 bases at J, with 18 bases between. The CDR3 contains 17 residues. The CDR3 loop reads CASSQSEREKRVDTQYF. The CDR3 DNA reads TGCGCCAGCAGTCAATCCGAACGGGAGAAGAGGGTAGATACGCAGTATTTT.

The rearrangement links TRBV19 to TRBJ2-5; TRBD2 matches at 7 bases. The CDR3 consists of 13 residues. Germline CDR1 is LNHDA and CDR2 is SQIVND (reference sequence). J gave up 1 base and V 7 bases, and 3 bases lay outside the gene matches. CDR3 in amino acids: CASTKRGQETQYF. The DNA of the CDR3 is TGTGCCAGTACAAAGCGGGGCCAAGAGACCCAGTACTTC.

The CDR3 is CASSIYLYNEQFF. CDR3 nucleotides: TGTGCCAGTAGTATCTACCTCTACAATGAGCAGTTCTTC. This chain joins TRBV19 and TRBJ2-1, with D hard to call. The CDR3 length is 13 residues. Germline CDR1 and CDR2: LNHDA and SQIVND (reference sequence). Trimming removed 3 bases from V and 3 bases from J, with 6 bases in between.

The J gene is TRBJ2-2, the V gene TRBV7-9; D possibly corresponds to TRBD1 (6 bases). Germline V gene lookup returns CDR1 SEHNR and CDR2 FQNEAQ (reference sequence). The ends were cut back, 6 bases at V and 2 bases at J, with 16 bases in the middle. This CDR3 region has 16 residues. The CDR3 sequence: CASRPGPGVNTGELFF. CDR3 coding DNA: TGTGCCAGCAGACCGGGTCCAGGGGTAAACACCGGGGAGCTGTTTTTT.

The chain recombines TRBV14 with TRBJ2-1, with 7 bases fitting TRBD2. Germline CDR1 SGHDN, CDR2 FVKESK. The V segment lost 3 bases and the J segment 8 bases; nucleotides outside the gene matches: 16. The CDR3 is made up of 17 amino acids. CDR3 sequence: CASSHPYGERGIDEQFF. The CDR3 DNA reads TGTGCCAGCAGCCACCCGTATGGGGAGCGGGGAATCGATGAGCAGTTCTTC.